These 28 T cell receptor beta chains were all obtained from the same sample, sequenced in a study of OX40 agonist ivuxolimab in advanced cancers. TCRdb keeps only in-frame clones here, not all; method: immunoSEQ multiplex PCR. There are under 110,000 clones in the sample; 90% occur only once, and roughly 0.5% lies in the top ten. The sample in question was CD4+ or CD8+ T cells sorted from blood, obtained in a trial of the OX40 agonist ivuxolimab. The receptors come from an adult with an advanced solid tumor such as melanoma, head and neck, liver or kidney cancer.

The CDR3 DNA reads TGTGCCAGTAGTATAGATCCCCCAGGGGGCAGGCAGCCCCAGCATTTT. Translating it yields CASSIDPPGGRQPQHF. The chain carries TRBV19 and TRBJ1-5; 8 bases fit TRBD1. The germline CDR1 and CDR2 sequences are LNHDA and SQIVND (reference sequence). The CDR3 extends over 16 amino acids. V shed 0 bases, J shed 7 bases, and the junction held 8 bases outside the gene matches. Full variable domain (remainder filled in from reference TRBV19 and TRBJ1-5): DGGITQSPKYLFRKEGQNVTLSCEQNLNHDAMYWYRQDPGQGLRLIYYSQIVNDFQKGDIAEGYSVSREKKESFPLTVTSAQKNPTAFYLCASSIDPPGGRQPQHFGDGTRLSIL.

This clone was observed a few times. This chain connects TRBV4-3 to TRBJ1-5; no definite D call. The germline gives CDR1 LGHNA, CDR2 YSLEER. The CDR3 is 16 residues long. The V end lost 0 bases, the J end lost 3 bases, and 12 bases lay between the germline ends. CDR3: CASSQDWRQINQPQHF. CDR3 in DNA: TGCGCCAGCAGCCAAGATTGGAGGCAGATCAATCAGCCCCAGCATTTT.

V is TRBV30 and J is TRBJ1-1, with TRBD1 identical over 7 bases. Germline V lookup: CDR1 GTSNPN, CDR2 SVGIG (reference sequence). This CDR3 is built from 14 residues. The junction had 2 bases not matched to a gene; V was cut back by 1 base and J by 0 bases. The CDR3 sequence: CAWSAGQVNTEAFF. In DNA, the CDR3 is TGTGCCTGGAGTGCCGGACAGGTGAACACTGAAGCTTTCTTT.

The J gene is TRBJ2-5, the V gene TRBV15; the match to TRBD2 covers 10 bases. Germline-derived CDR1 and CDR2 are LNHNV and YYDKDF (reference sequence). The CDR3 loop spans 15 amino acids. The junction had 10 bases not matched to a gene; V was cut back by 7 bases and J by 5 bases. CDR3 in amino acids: CATKRSGGAVETQYF. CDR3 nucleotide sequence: TGTGCCACCAAGAGGAGCGGGGGGGCGGTGGAGACCCAGTACTTC.

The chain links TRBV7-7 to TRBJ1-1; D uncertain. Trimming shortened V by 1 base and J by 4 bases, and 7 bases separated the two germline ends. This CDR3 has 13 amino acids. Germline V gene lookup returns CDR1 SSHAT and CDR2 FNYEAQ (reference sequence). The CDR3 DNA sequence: TGTGCCAGCAGCTTAGGTTTCCGCACTGAAGCTTTCTTT. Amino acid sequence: CASSLGFRTEAFF. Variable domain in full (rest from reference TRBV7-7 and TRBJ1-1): GAGVSQSPRYKVTKRGQDVTLRCDPISSHATLYWYQQALGQGPEFLTYFNYEAQPDKSGLPSDRFSAERPEGSISTLTIQRTEQRDSAMYRCASSLGFRTEAFFGQGTRLTVV.

The CDR3 loop reads CASSYDAGPSYEQYF. CDR3 nucleotides: TGTGCCAGCAGTTACGACGCGGGGCCCTCCTACGAGCAGTACTTC. The chain recombines TRBV6-5 with TRBJ2-7; tentatively, D is TRBD2 (6 bases). This CDR3 has 15 residues. Between the trimmed V and J ends, which lost 2 bases and 0 bases, there was a span of 11 bases. The germline V gene encodes CDR1 MNHEY and CDR2 SVGAGI.

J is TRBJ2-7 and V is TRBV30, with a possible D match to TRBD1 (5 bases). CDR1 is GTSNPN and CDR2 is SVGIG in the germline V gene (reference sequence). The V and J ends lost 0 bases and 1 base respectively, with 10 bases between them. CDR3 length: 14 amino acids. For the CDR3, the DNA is TGTGCCTGGAGTGTATGGGGCCTATCCTACGAGCAGTACTTC. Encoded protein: CAWSVWGLSYEQYF.

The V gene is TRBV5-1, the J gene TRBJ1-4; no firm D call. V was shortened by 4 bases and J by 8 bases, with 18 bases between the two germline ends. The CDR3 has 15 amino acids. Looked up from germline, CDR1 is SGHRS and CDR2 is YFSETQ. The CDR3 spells CASSTGIADSEKLFF. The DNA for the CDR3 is TGCGCCAGCAGCACGGGTATCGCCGATTCCGAAAAACTGTTTTTT.

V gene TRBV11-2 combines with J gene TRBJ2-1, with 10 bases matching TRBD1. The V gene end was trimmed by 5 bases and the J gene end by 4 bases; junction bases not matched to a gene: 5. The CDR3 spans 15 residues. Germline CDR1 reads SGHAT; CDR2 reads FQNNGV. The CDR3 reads CASSTGQGQYNEQFF. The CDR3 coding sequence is TGTGCCAGCAGCACGGGACAGGGGCAGTACAATGAGCAGTTCTTC.

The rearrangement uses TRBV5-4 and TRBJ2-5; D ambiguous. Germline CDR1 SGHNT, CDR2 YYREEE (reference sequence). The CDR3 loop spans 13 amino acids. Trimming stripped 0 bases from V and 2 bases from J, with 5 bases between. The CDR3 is CASSLDRQETQYF. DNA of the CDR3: TGTGCCAGCAGCTTGGATAGACAAGAGACCCAGTACTTC.

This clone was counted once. The chain's CDR3 is CASSIKASQDTQYF. The CDR3 region has the DNA TGTGCCAGCAGCATAAAGGCTAGCCAAGATACGCAGTATTTT. The J gene is TRBJ2-3, the V gene TRBV7-2; TRBD2 might be the D (5 bases). V dropped 5 bases and J dropped 5 bases, with 14 bases sitting between them. Germline-derived CDR1 and CDR2 are SGHTA and FQGNSA. CDR3 size: 14 residues.

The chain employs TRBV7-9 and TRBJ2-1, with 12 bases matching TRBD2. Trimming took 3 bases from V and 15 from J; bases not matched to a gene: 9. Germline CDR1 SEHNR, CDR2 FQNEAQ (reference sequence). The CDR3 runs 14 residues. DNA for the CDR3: TGTGCCAGCAGCTTTGCTAGCGGGGGGGCATTTGCGTTCTTC. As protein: CASSFASGGAFAFF.

CDR3 region: CASSFLGGNQPQHF. In DNA, the CDR3 is TGTGCCAGCAGTTTCTTAGGGGGGAATCAGCCCCAGCATTTT. The J gene is TRBJ1-5, the V gene TRBV27, with D possibly being TRBD1 (6 bases). CDR3 length: 14 amino acids. Trimming cost V 3 bases and J 4 bases, with 10 bases left between them. Germline values: CDR1 MNHEY, CDR2 SMNVEV (reference sequence).

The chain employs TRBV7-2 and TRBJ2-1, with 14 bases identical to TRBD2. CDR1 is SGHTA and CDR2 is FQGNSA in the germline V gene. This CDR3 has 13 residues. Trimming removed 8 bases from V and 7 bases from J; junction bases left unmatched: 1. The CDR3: CASGLAGGNEQFF. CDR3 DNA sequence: TGTGCCAGCGGACTAGCGGGGGGTAATGAGCAGTTCTTC.

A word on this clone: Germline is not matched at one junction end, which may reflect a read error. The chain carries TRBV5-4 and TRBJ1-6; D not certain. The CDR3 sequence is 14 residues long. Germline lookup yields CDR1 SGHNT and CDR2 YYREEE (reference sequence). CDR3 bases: TGCGCCAGCAGACAAGATCAGCTTAATTCACCCCTCCACTTT. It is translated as CASRQDQLNSPLHF.

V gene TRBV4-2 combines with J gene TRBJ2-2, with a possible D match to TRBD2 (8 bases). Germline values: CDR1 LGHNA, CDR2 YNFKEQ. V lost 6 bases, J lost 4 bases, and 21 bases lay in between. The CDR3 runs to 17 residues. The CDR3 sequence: CASRKGGTSGITGELFF. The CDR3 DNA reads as TGTGCCAGCAGAAAAGGGGGCACTAGCGGTATCACCGGGGAGCTGTTTTTT.

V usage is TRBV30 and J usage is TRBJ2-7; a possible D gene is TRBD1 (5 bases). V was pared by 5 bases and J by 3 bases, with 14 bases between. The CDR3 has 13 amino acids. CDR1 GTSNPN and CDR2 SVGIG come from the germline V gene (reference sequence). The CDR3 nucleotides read TGTGCCTGGGGTCAGGGTTTGAACTACGAGCAGTACTTC. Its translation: CAWGQGLNYEQYF.

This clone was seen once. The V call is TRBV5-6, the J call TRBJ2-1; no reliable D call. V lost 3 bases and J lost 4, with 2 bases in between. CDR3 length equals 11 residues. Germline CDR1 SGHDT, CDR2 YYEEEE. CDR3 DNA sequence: TGTGCCAGCAGCTGGTACAATGAGCAGTTCTTC. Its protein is CASSWYNEQFF.

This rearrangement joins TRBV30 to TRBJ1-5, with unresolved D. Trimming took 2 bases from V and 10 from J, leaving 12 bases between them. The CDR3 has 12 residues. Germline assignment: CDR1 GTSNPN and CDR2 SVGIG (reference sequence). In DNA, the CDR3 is TGTGCCTGGAGTCCCCCGAACTCCCCCCAGCATTTT. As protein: CAWSPPNSPQHF.

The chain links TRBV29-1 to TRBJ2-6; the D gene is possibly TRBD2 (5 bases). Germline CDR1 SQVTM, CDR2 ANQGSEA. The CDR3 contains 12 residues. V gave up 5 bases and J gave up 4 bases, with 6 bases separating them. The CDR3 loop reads CSVREGANVLTF. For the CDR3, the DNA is TGCAGCGTTCGGGAAGGGGCCAACGTCCTGACTTTC.

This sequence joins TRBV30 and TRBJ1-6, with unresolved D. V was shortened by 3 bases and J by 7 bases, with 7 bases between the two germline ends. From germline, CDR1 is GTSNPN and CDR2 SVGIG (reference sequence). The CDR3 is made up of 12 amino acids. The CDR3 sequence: CAWRGLNSPLHF. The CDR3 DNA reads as TGTGCCTGGAGGGGCCTGAATTCACCCCTCCACTTT. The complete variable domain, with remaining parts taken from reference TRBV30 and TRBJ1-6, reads SQTIHQWPATLVQPVGSPLSLECTVEGTSNPNLYWYRQAAGRGLQLLFYSVGIGQISSEVPQNLSASRPQDRQFILSSKKLLLSDSGFYLCAWRGLNSPLHFGNGTRLTVT.

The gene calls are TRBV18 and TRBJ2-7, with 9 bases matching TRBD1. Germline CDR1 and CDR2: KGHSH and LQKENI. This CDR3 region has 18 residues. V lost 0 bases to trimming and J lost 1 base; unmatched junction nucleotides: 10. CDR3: CASSPPGTGPFTSYEQYF. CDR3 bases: TGTGCCAGCTCACCACCTGGGACAGGGCCTTTCACTTCCTACGAGCAGTACTTC. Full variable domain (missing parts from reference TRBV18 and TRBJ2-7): NAGVMQNPRHLVRRRGQEARLRCSPMKGHSHVYWYRQLPEEGLKFMVYLQKENIIDESGMPKERFSAEFPKEGPSILRIQQVVRGDSAAYFCASSPPGTGPFTSYEQYFGPGTRLTVT.

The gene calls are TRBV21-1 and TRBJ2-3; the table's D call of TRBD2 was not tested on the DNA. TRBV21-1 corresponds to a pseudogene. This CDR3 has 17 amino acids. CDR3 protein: CASSNGLAGGYTYTQYF. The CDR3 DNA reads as TGTGCCAGCAGCAACGGACTAGCGGGGGGTTACACATATACGCAGTATTTT.

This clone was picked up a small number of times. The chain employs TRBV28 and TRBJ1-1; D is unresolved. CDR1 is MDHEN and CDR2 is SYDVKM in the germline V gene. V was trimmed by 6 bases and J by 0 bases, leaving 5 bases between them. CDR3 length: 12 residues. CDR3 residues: CASREVNTEAFF. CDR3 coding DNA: TGTGCCAGCAGGGAGGTGAACACTGAAGCTTTCTTT.

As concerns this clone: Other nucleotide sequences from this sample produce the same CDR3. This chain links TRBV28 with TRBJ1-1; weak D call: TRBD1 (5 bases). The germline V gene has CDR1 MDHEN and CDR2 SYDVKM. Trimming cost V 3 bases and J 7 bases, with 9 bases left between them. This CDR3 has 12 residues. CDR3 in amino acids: CASSLGVGEAFF. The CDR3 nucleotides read TGTGCCAGCAGTTTGGGGGTTGGTGAAGCTTTCTTT.

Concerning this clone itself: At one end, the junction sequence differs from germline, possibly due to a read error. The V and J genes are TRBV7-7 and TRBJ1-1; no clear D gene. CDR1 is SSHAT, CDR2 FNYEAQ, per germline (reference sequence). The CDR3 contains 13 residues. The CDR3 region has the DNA TGTGCTAGCAGCCCATTCCCGAACACTGAAGCTTTCTTT. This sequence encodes CASSPFPNTEAFF.

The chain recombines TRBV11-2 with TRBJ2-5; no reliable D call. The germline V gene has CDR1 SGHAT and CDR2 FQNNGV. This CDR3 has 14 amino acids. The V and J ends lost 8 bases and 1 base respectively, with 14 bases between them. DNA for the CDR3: TGTGCCAGCGTACCATCGTACTCCCAAGAGACCCAGTACTTC. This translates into CASVPSYSQETQYF.

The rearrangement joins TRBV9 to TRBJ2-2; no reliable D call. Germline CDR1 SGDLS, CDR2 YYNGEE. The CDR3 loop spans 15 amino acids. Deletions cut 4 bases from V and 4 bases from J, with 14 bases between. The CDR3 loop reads CASSFRTDVTGELFF. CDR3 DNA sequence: TGTGCCAGCAGCTTTCGGACCGACGTCACCGGGGAGCTGTTTTTT.